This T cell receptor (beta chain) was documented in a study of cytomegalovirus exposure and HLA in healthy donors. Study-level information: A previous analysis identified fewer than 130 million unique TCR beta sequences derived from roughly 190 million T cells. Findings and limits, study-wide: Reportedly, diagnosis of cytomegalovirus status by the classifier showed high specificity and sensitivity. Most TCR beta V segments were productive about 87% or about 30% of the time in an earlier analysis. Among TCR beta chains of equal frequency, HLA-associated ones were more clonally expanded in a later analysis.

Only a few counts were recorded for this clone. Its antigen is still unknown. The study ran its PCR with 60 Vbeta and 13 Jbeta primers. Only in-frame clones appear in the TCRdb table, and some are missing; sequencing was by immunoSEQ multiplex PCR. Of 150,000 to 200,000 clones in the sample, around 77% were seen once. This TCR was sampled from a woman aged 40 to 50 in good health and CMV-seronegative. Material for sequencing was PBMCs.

This chain's CDR3 is CASSEAGQGRGANVLTF. For the CDR3, the DNA is TGTGCCAGCAGTGAAGCTGGACAGGGGAGAGGGGCCAACGTCCTGACTTTC. The chain combines TRBV6-1 with TRBJ2-6; 9 bases are shared with TRBD1. V lost 0 bases to trimming and J lost 4 bases; unmatched junction nucleotides: 4. This CDR3 spans 17 amino acids. Germline V gene sequence: CDR1 MNHNS, CDR2 SASEGT.